This entry concerns a single TCR beta chain. Antigen: not known. Researchers made TCR cDNA using 5'RACE template switching, and this step added a universal primer site and UMIs. TCRdb passed the 5' RACE reads through MiXCR, listing each CDR3 protein once. Among about 350,000 distinct CDR3 sequences listed, around 13% were seen once. This record comes from a study of T cells after yellow fever vaccination. Findings and caveats of the study: Primary-vaccination clones mostly resurfaced post-booster (around 95% CD4, approximately 87% CD8).

The specimen comprised CD4+ T cells sorted from PBMCs, sampled 15 days after the yellow fever booster vaccination. This clonotype originated in a man aged 18 to 29 who received the YFV17D yellow fever vaccine.

The CDR3 nucleotides are TGTGCCAGCAGTCCCTCCCGGGGGGGGACAGGGAACACAGATACGCAGTATTTT. It encodes CASSPSRGGTGNTDTQYF. The rearrangement uses TRBV12-3 or TRBV12-4 and TRBJ2-3, with D perhaps matching TRBD1 (9 bases). The CDR3 is 18 amino acids. V was trimmed by 5 bases and J by 2 bases, leaving 23 bases between them.